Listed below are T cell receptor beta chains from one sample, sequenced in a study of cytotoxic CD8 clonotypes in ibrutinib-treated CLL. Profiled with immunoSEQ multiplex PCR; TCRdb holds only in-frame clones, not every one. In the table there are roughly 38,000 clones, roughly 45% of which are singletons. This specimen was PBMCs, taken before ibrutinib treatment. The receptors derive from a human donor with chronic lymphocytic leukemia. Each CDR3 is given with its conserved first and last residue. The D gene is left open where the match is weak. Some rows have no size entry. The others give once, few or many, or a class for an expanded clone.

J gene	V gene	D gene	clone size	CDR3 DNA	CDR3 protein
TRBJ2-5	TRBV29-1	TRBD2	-	TGCAGCGTTGTGGGAGCGGGGGCAGAGACCCAGTACTTC	CSVVGAGAETQYF
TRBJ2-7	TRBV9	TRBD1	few	TGTGCCAGCAGCCCCGGGACAGGGCCCTACGAGCAGTACTTC	CASSPGTGPYEQYF
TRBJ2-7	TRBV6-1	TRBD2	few	TGTGCCAGCAGAAGGGAGGGGAGCTCCTACGAGCAGTACTTC	CASRREGSSYEQYF
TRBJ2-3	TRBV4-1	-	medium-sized	TGCGCCAGCAGCCAAGTTCAGCGAGATACGCAGTATTTT	CASSQVQRDTQYF
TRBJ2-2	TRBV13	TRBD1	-	TGTGCCAGCAGCTTAGGGACAGGGAACTCCGGGGAGCTGTTTTTT	CASSLGTGNSGELFF
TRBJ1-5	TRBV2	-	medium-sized	TGTGCCAGCAATGGGGAGGCGGGGGGCCAGACGCGAGGGCCCCAGCATTTT	CASNGEAGGQTRGPQHF
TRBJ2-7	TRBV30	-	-	TGTGCCTGGAGTTTCACTTCCTCGGACGAGCAGTACTTC	CAWSFTSSDEQYF
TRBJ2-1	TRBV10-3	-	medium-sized	TGTGCCATCAGTGACGTGGGTTCAGGGGGGGACAATGAGCAGTTCTTC	CAISDVGSGGDNEQFF
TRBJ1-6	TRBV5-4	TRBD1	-	TGTGCCAGCAGCTTAGACAGGGGGGCGGGTTCACCCCTCCACTTT	CASSLDRGAGSPLHF
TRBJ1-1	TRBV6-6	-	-	TGTGCCATCGCCCCGACGGCGAACACTGAAGCTTTCTTT	CAIAPTANTEAFF
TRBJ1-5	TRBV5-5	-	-	TGTGCCAGCAGCTTCGGACGGAACAATCAGCCCCAGCATTTT	CASSFGRNNQPQHF
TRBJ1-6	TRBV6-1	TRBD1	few	TGTGCCAGCAGTGCAAGCCGGGGACAGGGTTGGGGATCACCCCTCCACTTT	CASSASRGQGWGSPLHF
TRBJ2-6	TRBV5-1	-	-	TGCGCCAGCAGCTTGGCCACGTCGGCCTCTGGGGCCAACGTCCTGACTTTC	CASSLATSASGANVLTF
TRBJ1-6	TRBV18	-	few	TGTGCCAGCTCACCGGGTGACAATTCACCCCTCCACTTT	CASSPGDNSPLHF
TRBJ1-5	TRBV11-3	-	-	TGTGCCAGCAGCTCCAATGTCCAATATAGCAATCAGCCCCAGCATTTT	CASSSNVQYSNQPQHF
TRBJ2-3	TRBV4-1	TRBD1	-	TGCGCCAGCAGCCAAGAGACCGTCCCAGGGGGCGGTGATACGCAGTATTTT	CASSQETVPGGGDTQYF
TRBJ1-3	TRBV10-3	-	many	TGTGCCATCAGTGCAGGGGCTGGAAACACCATATATTTT	CAISAGAGNTIYF
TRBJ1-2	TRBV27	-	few	TGTGCCAGCAGGAACCAGGGGATCTTGGGCTACACCTTC	CASRNQGILGYTF
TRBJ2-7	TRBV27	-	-	TGTGCCAGCAGTCCGCAGGGCCCTACCACCTACGAGCAGTACTTC	CASSPQGPTTYEQYF
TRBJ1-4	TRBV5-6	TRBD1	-	TGTGCCAGCAGCACGGGACAGAATAATGAAAAACTGTTTTTT	CASSTGQNNEKLFF
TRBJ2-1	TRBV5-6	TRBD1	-	TGTGCCAGCAGCTTGGGGGACAGGGCTAACAATGAGCAGTTCTTC	CASSLGDRANNEQFF
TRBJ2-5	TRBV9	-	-	TGTGCCAGCAGCGTGAAAGAGTACCAAGAGACCCAGTACTTC	CASSVKEYQETQYF
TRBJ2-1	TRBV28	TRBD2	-	TGTGCCAGCAGTTTTAAGACTAGCGGGGGTCTGGGGGACAATGAGCAGTTCTTC	CASSFKTSGGLGDNEQFF
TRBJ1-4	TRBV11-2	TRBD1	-	TGTGCCAGCAGCCCGGACAGGGTCGGAGAAAAACTGTTTTTT	CASSPDRVGEKLFF
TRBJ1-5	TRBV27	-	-	TGTGCCAGCAGTTTAATAGGGTTCGATAGCAATCAGCCCCAGCATTTT	CASSLIGFDSNQPQHF
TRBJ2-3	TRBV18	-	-	TGTGCCAGCTCCTGGTTTAGGGGGGCCACAGATACGCAGTATTTT	CASSWFRGATDTQYF
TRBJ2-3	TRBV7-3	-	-	TGTGCCAGCAGCTCTTACCCGACAGGCTCGCAGTATTTT	CASSSYPTGSQYF
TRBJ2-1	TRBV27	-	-	TGTGCCAGCAGTTTATCACCCACCCAGACAGGATTTGACAATGAGCAGTTCTTC	CASSLSPTQTGFDNEQFF
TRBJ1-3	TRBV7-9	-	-	TGTGCCAGCAGCTTACGGGGGCCCTCTGGAAACACCATATATTTT	CASSLRGPSGNTIYF
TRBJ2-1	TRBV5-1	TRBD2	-	TGCGCCAGCAGCCCTCCCCGGGGGAGGGCGGAGTCCTACAATGAGCAGTTCTTC	CASSPPRGRAESYNEQFF
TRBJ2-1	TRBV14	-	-	TGTGCCAGCAGCCAAGGGTCCTACAATGAGCAGTTCTTC	CASSQGSYNEQFF
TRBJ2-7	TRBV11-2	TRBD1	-	TGTGCCAGCAGCTTGGGAGACAGGGGGTTCCCTTACTACGAGCAGTACTTC	CASSLGDRGFPYYEQYF
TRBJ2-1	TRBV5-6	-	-	TGTGCCAGCAGCTTAGATCCCCGCAATGAGCAGTTCTTC	CASSLDPRNEQFF
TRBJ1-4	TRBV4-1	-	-	TGCGCCAGCAGCCCTCCTTCTGTATGGGGTAATGAAAAACTGTTTTTT	CASSPPSVWGNEKLFF
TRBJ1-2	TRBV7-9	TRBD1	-	TGTGCCAGCACTTTTAGTTTGGAGACAGGGGGTCGCTCTGGCTACACCTTC	CASTFSLETGGRSGYTF
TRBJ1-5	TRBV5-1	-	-	TGCGCCAGCAGCTTGGAGGCAGGCCAGCCCCAGCATTTT	CASSLEAGQPQHF
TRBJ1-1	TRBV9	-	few	TGTGCCAGCAGCGTAAGACAGGACAACACTGAAGCTTTCTTT	CASSVRQDNTEAFF
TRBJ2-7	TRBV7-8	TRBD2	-	TGTGCCAGCAGCCCGCGGGGAGGGATCTCCTACGAGCAGTACTTC	CASSPRGGISYEQYF
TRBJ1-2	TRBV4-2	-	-	TGTGCCAGCAGCCAAGGGCAAAACTATGGCTACACCTTC	CASSQGQNYGYTF
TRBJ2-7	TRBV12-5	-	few	TGTGCTAGTGGTTTGGTACTCGGCAGGAAAACCTACGAGCAGTACTTC	CASGLVLGRKTYEQYF
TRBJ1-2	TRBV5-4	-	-	TGTGCCAGCAGCTTGGACGGATACTATGGCTACACCTTC	CASSLDGYYGYTF
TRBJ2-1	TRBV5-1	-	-	TGCGCCAGCCGGGGCGTCCTCAGCAATGAGCAGTTCTTC	CASRGVLSNEQFF
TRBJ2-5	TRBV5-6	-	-	TGTGCCAGCAGCTTGGAAGGCAGAACCCAAGAGACCCAGTACTTC	CASSLEGRTQETQYF
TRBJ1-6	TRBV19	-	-	TGTGCCAGTTCGGAAGAGGGATCACCCCTCCACTTT	CASSEEGSPLHF
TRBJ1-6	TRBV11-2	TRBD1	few	TGTGCCATAGGACAGGGAAGCTCCTATAATTCACCCCTCCACTTT	CAIGQGSSYNSPLHF
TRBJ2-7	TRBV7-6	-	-	TGTGCCAGCAGCTTAGGACCGGGGAGAAGTGTTGGGTCCTACGAGCAGTACTTC	CASSLGPGRSVGSYEQYF
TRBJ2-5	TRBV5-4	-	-	TGTGCCAGCAGATCTTCAATTGGTGGGGGGGAGACCCAGTACTTC	CASRSSIGGGETQYF
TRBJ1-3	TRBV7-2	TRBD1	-	TGTGCCAGCAGCCCCCAGACAGGGTCTGGAAACACCATATATTTT	CASSPQTGSGNTIYF
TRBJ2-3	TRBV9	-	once	TGTGCCAGCAGCCTCACACAGGGTACAACAGATACGCAGTATTTT	CASSLTQGTTDTQYF
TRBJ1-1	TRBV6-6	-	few	TGTGCCAGCAGTTACTCGAATGGGAACACTGAAGCTTTCTTT	CASSYSNGNTEAFF
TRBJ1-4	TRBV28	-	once	TGTGCCAGCGCCCGAGTGGGAGGCTATGAAAAACTGTTTTTT	CASARVGGYEKLFF
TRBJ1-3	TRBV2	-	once	TGTGCCAGCAGTGAGGGCAGTCCGATCCTCTCTGGAAACACCATATATTTT	CASSEGSPILSGNTIYF
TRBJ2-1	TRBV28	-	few	TGTGCCAGCAGTTTCCAGGCCTCTGTAGAGCAGTTCTTC	CASSFQASVEQFF
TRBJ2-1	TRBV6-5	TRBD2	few	TGTGCCAGCAGACAGACTAGCGGGGGGGCTTTTGAGCAGTTCTTC	CASRQTSGGAFEQFF